This T cell receptor (beta chain) is from a study of blood T cell repertoires in COVID-19. The data were produced by immunoSEQ multiplex PCR, yet TCRdb's version contains in-frame clones alone and is incomplete. The sample has around 200,000 clones, around 88% seen once; the top ten hold 2.5% to 3%. Trimming pared 3 bases from V and 8 bases from J, leaving 13 bases between. CDR1 is DFQATT, CDR2 SNEGSKA, per germline (reference sequence). This CDR3 has 12 amino acids. The chain carries TRBV20-1 and TRBJ1-2; D is unresolved. The sequence was collected from a man in his fifties with active or convalescent COVID-19. The specimen sequenced was peripheral blood. CDR3 protein: CSASRRVEGYTF. CDR3 bases: TGCAGTGCTAGTCGACGAGTGGAGGGCTACACCTTC.